This T cell receptor (beta chain) was found in a study of human T cells and chemical hapten exposure. Study at large: Patients were given diphenylcyclopropenone on the scalp weekly across the approximately 22-week study.

This clonotype was recorded many times. Its antigen remains unknown. Time point given: pre-sensitization, week 0. Sample treatment: therapeutic diphenylcyclopropenone sensitization with weekly scalp DPC. CDR1 is SGHTA and CDR2 is FQGNSA in the germline V gene. The CDR3 is 15 residues long. The V gene lost 5 bases and the J gene lost 2 bases, with 16 bases spanning the gap. Study-level results: With DPC sensitization, TCRs exceeding 1 in 1000 frequency showed no change.

During construction of the library, unique molecular identifiers were attached to individual cDNA molecules for quantitative, reproducible TCR counting. TCRdb reprocessed the RACE reads via MiXCR and lists one record per CDR3 protein. The sample has some 70,000 distinct CDR3 sequences; around 9.9% are singletons. This receptor was identified in a woman between 45 and 65 years old with alopecia areata. Some clones in this sample may be carry-over from other donors' samples. Specimen: whole blood, collected in connection with sensitization to the hapten diphenylcyclopropenone (DPC). The V and J genes are TRBV7-2 and TRBJ2-7; tentatively, D is TRBD1 or TRBD2 (6 bases each). The CDR3 loop is CASSPQGPGAYEQYF. DNA for the CDR3: TGTGCCAGCAGCCCCCAGGGGCCGGGGGCCTACGAGCAGTACTTC.